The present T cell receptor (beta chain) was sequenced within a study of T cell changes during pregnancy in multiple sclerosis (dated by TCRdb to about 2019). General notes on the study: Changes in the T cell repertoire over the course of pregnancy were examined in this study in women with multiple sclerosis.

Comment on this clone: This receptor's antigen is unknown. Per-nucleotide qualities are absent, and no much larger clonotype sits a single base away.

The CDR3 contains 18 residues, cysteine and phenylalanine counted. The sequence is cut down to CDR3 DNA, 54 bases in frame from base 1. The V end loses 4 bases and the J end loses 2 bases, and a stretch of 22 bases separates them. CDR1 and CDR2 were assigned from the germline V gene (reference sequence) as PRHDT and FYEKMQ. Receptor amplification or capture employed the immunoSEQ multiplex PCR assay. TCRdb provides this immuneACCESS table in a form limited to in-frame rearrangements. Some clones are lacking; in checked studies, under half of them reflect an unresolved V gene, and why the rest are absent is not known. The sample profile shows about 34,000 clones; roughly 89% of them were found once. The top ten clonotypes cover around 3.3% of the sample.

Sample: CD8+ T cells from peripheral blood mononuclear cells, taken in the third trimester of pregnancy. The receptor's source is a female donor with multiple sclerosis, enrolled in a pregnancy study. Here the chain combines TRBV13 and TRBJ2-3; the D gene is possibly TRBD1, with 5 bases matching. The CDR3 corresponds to CASSSLRQNQQHTDTQYF. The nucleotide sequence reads TGTGCCAGCAGCTCCCTTAGACAGAACCAACAACACACAGATACGCAGTATTTT. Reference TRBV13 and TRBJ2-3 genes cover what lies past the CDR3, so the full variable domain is AAGVIQSPRHLIKEKRETATLKCYPIPRHDTVYWYQQGPGQDPQFLISFYEKMQSDKGSIPDRFSAQQFSDYHSELNMSSLELGDSALYFCASSSLRQNQQHTDTQYFGPGTRLTVL.